Listed below are T cell receptor beta chains from one sample, sequenced in a study of blood T cell repertoires in COVID-19. Sequencing used immunoSEQ multiplex PCR; TCRdb keeps in-frame clones, though not all of them. The sample lists 350,000 to 400,000 clones, around nine tenths occurring once. The sequenced sample was peripheral blood. The receptors here all came from a woman in her fifties or sixties with COVID-19, enrolled during active disease. Both conserved end residues are part of each CDR3. D genes are given only for firm matches.

cdr3_aa,v_call,d_call,j_call,cdr3_length
CATTATNEKLFF,TRBV2,NA,TRBJ1-4,12
CASSHTRDNKETQYF,TRBV4-2,NA,TRBJ2-5,15
CASSPTGSYEQYF,TRBV18,NA,TRBJ2-7,13
CASSHLLLRLSSSEAFF,TRBV4-3,NA,TRBJ1-1,17
CASSPSTGSGGYTF,TRBV7-8,TRBD1,TRBJ1-2,14
CASSTRTKELDTF,TRBV13,NA,TRBJ1-2,13
CASSFMVAGGSDF,TRBV7-2,NA,TRBJ2-5,13
CASSAGSTEAFF,TRBV10-1,NA,TRBJ1-1,12
CASRTGGATNEKLFF,TRBV19,TRBD1,TRBJ1-4,15
CAWKTGERLRTEAFF,TRBV30,NA,TRBJ1-1,15
CASSPGLRETQYF,TRBV18,NA,TRBJ2-5,13
CATSGGHGYTF,TRBV25-1,TRBD1,TRBJ1-2,11
CASSANRVPNEKLFF,TRBV9,NA,TRBJ1-4,15
CASSVDENQGRVYGYTF,TRBV5-1,NA,TRBJ1-2,17
CASSFLTGGTGELFF,TRBV7-2,TRBD1,TRBJ2-2,15
CASSYNQVRLSEQYF,TRBV6-2/TRBV6-3,NA,TRBJ2-7,15
CASSRPKGQEGTDTQYF,TRBV4-1,TRBD1,TRBJ2-3,17
CASSHGTGNSYEQYF,TRBV5-6,TRBD1,TRBJ2-7,15
CASSAGGAAFLNSPLHF,TRBV27,NA,TRBJ1-6,17
CASSQDRTGGTEAFF,TRBV4-1,TRBD1,TRBJ1-1,15
CASSYSQSGNTIYF,TRBV6-5,NA,TRBJ1-3,14
CASARSSGEDTQYF,TRBV5-1,TRBD2,TRBJ2-3,14
CASTVSAGAGQPQHF,TRBV19,NA,TRBJ1-5,15
CASSFSGLYADTQYF,TRBV6-5,NA,TRBJ2-3,15
CASSKKESREEKETQYF,TRBV21-1,NA,TRBJ2-5,17
CATSRAGDGSNQPQHF,TRBV15,NA,TRBJ1-5,16
CASSPGGASHNEQFF,TRBV5-1,NA,TRBJ2-1,15
CASSKSIKSRQDSGANVLTF,TRBV21-1,NA,TRBJ2-6,20
CASSIGPTETEAFF,TRBV19,NA,TRBJ1-1,14
CASSLGRGGGYTF,TRBV6-5,NA,TRBJ1-2,13
CASSQDWASGNTIYF,TRBV4-1,NA,TRBJ1-3,15
CASSLTTSGGHTEQFF,TRBV5-1,TRBD2,TRBJ2-1,16
CASSQDPAGGPDTQYF,TRBV4-2,TRBD2,TRBJ2-3,16
CATSRDAGNTEAFF,TRBV15,NA,TRBJ1-1,14
CASSLLSGGAGETQYF,TRBV13,TRBD2,TRBJ2-5,16
CASSVGANTEAFF,TRBV9,NA,TRBJ1-1,13
CASSDPSAISNTEAFF,TRBV2,NA,TRBJ1-1,16
CASSQEILHWDRDSPLHF,TRBV4-1,TRBD1,TRBJ1-6,18
CASSGRGLNTEAFF,TRBV6-5,TRBD1,TRBJ1-1,14
CASSVELDSFNYGYTF,TRBV9,NA,TRBJ1-2,16
CASSLLAGGEKLFF,TRBV5-1,NA,TRBJ1-4,14
CASSLTRLAEGEKLFF,TRBV4-3,NA,TRBJ1-4,16
CASSLNPGLSTDTQYF,TRBV7-3,NA,TRBJ2-3,16
CATSRVRNTNFGNTIYF,TRBV15,NA,TRBJ1-3,17
CASSTSGQTNYGYTF,TRBV19,NA,TRBJ1-2,15
CASIPNPFRVNTEAFF,TRBV19,NA,TRBJ1-1,16
CASSRNRGGYGYTF,TRBV6-2/TRBV6-3,TRBD1,TRBJ1-2,14
CASSLSGGRTDTQYF,TRBV7-3,NA,TRBJ2-3,15
CASSVGAGGLVGTDTQYF,TRBV9,TRBD2,TRBJ2-3,18
CASSSQGETNEKLFF,TRBV5-1,TRBD1,TRBJ1-4,15
CASSPNRAPVF,TRBV19,NA,TRBJ2-7,11
CASSFPNRLAGGGEQFF,TRBV7-9,TRBD2,TRBJ2-1,17
CASSQGLATGELFF,TRBV3-1/TRBV3-2,TRBD2,TRBJ2-2,14
CASSPLQGLNTEAFF,TRBV3-1/TRBV3-2,NA,TRBJ1-1,15
CASSLSAGGYTF,TRBV13,NA,TRBJ1-2,12
CASSSESGTPVF,TRBV11-3,NA,TRBJ1-1,12
CASSPGQGFTGELFF,TRBV7-3,TRBD1,TRBJ2-2,15
CASGFTSGGARSYNEQFF,TRBV12-5,TRBD2,TRBJ2-1,18
CASSLRPTSSLSTYNEQFF,TRBV11-2,TRBD2,TRBJ2-1,19